Presented here are 6 T cell receptor beta chains from one specimen sequenced in a study of T-cell reconstitution after alpha-beta-depleted transplantation in children. TCRbeta library construction was performed incorporating unique molecular identifiers. TCRdb independently ran MiXCR on the PCR reads; one entry per CDR3 protein. The table shows a few hundred thousand distinct CDR3 sequences, with 10% occurring only once. Sequenced material: PBMCs from the stem cell graft donor, taken from the stem cell graft. These receptors were obtained from a human donor who donated a stem cell graft to a child with acute lymphoblastic leukemia.

This clonotype has a count of ten or more. The chain carries TRBV29-1 and TRBJ1-4, with a weak D call TRBD1 (5 bases). Deletions cut 4 bases from V and 4 bases from J, with 13 bases between. CDR1 and CDR2 from the germline V gene are SQVTM and ANQGSEA. The CDR3 has 14 residues. The CDR3 spells CSVGHSRVNEKLFF. The CDR3 nucleotides read TGCAGCGTTGGCCATAGCAGGGTTAATGAAAAACTGTTTTTT.

This clonotype was seen a few times. The chain recombines TRBV20-1 with TRBJ2-1; 8 nucleotides line up with TRBD2. Germline CDR1 and CDR2: DFQATT and SNEGSKA (reference sequence). The CDR3 loop spans 14 amino acids. V shed 6 bases and J 2 bases; nucleotides not matched to a gene: 6. The CDR3 DNA follows: TGCAGTGCGCTAGCGGGCCCCACCTACAATGAGCAGTTCTTC. Translating gives CSALAGPTYNEQFF.

About this clonotype itself: A much larger clone differs by one base, so this may be a read error. The gene calls are TRBV7-9 and TRBJ2-2; perhaps D is TRBD1 or TRBD2 (5 bases each). CDR1 and CDR2 (germline): SEHNR, FQNEAQ (reference sequence). The CDR3 loop spans 14 amino acids. The CDR3 here is CVSSLGRNTGELFF. CDR3 sequence (DNA): TGTGTCAGCAGCTTGGGACGGAACACCGGGGAGCTGTTTTTT.

This clonotype occurred a few times. The J gene is TRBJ2-1, the V gene TRBV3-1; D is uncertain. Trimming removed 1 base from V and 11 bases from J, with 15 bases in between. CDR1 is LGHDT, CDR2 YNNKEL, per germline (reference sequence). The CDR3 spans 14 residues. The CDR3 sequence: CASSQVGSASQQFF. In DNA form, the CDR3 reads TGTGCCAGCAGCCAAGTGGGGTCGGCCTCCCAGCAGTTCTTC.

This clonotype appeared a few times. This chain uses TRBV5-6 with TRBJ2-5; 7 bases are a match to TRBD1. Germline trimming cut 4 bases from V and 1 base from J; bases unmatched to any gene: 7. The V gene's germline CDR1 is SGHDT and CDR2 YYEEEE. The CDR3 has 15 amino acids. The CDR3, as DNA: TGTGCCAGCAGCCGGCCCTGGGACAGCCAAGAGACCCAGTACTTC. Protein product: CASSRPWDSQETQYF.

This clonotype was observed a few times. V gene TRBV4-3 combines with J gene TRBJ2-6, with D unclear. Germline values: CDR1 LGHNA, CDR2 YSLEER. With 0 bases removed from V and 0 bases from J, the gap between germline ends came to 6 bases. There are 16 residues in the CDR3. The CDR3 nucleotides are TGCGCCAGCAGCCAAGATCATGGCTCTGGGGCCAACGTCCTGACTTTC. It is translated as CASSQDHGSGANVLTF.